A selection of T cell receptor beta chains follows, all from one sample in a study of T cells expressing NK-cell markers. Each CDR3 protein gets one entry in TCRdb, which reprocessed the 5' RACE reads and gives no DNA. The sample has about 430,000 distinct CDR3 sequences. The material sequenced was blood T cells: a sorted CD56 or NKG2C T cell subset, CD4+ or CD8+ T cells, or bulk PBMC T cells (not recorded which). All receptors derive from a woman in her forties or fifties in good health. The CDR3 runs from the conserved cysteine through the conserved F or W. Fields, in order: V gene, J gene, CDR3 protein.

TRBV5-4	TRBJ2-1	CASSLPGGRDEQFF
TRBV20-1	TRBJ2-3	CSAKPSGSTDTQYF
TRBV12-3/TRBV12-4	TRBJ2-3	CASSPPGLAGPDTQYF
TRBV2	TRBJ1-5	CASRTGTGGSNQPQHF
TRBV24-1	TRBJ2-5	CATSDRRALQETQYF
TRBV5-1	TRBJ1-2	CASSTEGGRDGYTF
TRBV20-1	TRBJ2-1	CSAKRLAGIFEQFF
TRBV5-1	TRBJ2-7	CASSPAGIAYEQYF
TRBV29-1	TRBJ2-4	CSVIPRSQQNIQYF
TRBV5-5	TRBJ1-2	CASASGTFPYGYTF
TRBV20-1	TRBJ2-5	CSARPRPGKETQYF
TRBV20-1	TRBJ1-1	CSARRDRGFQEAFF